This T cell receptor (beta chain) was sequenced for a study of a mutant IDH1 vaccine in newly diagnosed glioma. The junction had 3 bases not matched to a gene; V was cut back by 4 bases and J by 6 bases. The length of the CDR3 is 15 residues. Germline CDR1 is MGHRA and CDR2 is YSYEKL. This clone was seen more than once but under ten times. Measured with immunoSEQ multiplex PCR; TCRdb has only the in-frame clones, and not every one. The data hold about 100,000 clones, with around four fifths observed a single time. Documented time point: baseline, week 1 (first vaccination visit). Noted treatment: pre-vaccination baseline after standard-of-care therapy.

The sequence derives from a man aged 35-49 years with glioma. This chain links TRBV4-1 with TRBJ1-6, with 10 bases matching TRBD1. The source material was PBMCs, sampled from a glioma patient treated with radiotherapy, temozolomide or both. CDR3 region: CASSRGQGPNSPLHF. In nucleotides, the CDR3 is TGCGCCAGCAGCCGGGGACAGGGGCCTAATTCACCCCTCCACTTT.